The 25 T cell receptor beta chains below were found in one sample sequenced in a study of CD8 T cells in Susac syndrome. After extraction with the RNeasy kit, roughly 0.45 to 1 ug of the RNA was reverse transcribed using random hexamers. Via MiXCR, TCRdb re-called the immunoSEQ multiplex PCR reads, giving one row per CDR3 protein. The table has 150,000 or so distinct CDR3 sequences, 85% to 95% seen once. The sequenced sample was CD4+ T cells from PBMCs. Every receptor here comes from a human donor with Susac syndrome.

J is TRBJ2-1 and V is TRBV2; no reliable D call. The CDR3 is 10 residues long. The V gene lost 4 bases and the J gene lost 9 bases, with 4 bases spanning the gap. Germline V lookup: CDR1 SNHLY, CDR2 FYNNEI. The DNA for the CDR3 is TGTGCCAGCAGTGGAGGTGAGCAGTTCTTC. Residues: CASSGGEQFF.

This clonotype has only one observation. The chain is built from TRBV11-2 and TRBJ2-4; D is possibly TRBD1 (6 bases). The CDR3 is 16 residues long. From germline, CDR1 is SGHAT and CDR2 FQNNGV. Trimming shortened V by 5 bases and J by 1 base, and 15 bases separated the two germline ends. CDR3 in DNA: TGTGCCAGCAGCCGTACGGACAGTACGGCCAAAAACATTCAGTACTTC. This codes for CASSRTDSTAKNIQYF.

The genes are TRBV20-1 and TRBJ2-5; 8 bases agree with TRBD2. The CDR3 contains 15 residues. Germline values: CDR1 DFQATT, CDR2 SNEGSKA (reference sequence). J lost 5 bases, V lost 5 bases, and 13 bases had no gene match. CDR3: CSAPRPGGNYETQYF. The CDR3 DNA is TGCAGTGCTCCCCGGCCGGGGGGGAACTATGAGACCCAGTACTTC.

CDR3 bases: TGCAGTGCTAGACCCCTCTCGGGGAATGATAATTCACCCCTCCACTTT. Translation: CSARPLSGNDNSPLHF. V and J are TRBV20-1 and TRBJ1-6; D is undetermined. V was trimmed by 2 bases and J by 5 bases, leaving 16 bases between them. This CDR3 has 16 amino acids. Germline V gene sequence: CDR1 DFQATT, CDR2 SNEGSKA (reference sequence).

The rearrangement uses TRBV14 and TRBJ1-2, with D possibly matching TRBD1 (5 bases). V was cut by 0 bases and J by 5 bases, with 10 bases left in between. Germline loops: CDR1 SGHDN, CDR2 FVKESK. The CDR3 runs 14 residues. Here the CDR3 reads CASSQDQGVYGYTF. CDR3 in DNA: TGTGCCAGCAGCCAAGATCAGGGTGTGTATGGCTACACCTTC.

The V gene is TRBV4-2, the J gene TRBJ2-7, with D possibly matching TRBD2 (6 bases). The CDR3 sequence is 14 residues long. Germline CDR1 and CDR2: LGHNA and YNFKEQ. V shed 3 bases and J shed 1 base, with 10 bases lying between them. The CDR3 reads CASSHISGSYEQYF. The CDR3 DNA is TGTGCCAGCAGCCACATTAGCGGTTCCTACGAGCAGTACTTC.

The CDR3 region has the DNA TGCAGTGCCCGCTATCCAGGGGCCAATTCACCCCTCCACTTT. This gives the protein CSARYPGANSPLHF. The chain recombines TRBV20-1 with TRBJ1-6; D is perhaps TRBD1 (6 bases). CDR1 is DFQATT, CDR2 SNEGSKA, per germline (reference sequence). V was pared by 6 bases and J by 7 bases, with 16 bases between. The CDR3 runs 14 residues.

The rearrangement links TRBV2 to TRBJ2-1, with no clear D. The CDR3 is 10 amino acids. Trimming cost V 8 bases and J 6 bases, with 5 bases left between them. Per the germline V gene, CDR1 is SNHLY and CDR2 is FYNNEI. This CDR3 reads CASAANEQFF. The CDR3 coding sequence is TGTGCCAGCGCGGCCAATGAGCAGTTCTTC.

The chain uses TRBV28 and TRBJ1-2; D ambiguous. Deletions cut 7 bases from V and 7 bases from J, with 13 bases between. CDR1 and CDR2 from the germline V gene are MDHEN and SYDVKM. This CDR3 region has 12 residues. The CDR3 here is CASTPRASGYTF. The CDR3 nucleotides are TGTGCCAGCACCCCTCGGGCCAGTGGCTACACCTTC.

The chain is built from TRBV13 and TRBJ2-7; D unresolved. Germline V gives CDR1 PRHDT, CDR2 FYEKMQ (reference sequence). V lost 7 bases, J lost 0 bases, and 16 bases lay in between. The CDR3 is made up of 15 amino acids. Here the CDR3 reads CASTLGKLTSYEQYF. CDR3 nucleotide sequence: TGTGCCAGCACCCTAGGGAAACTTACCTCCTACGAGCAGTACTTC.

The CDR3 is CSALKYGDTGELFF. Here the CDR3 DNA reads TGCAGTGCCCTCAAATACGGGGACACCGGGGAGCTGTTTTTT. This chain uses TRBV20-1 with TRBJ2-2; TRBD2 might be the D (5 bases). The CDR3 length is 14 residues. Germline CDR1 is DFQATT and CDR2 is SNEGSKA (reference sequence). Trimming left V 6 bases short and J 3 bases short, with 14 bases between.

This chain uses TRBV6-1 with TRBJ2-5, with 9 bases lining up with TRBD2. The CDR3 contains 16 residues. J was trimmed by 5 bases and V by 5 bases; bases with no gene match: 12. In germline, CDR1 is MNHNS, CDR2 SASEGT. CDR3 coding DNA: TGTGCCAGCAGTATGGGGACTAGCCTCTCCGGGGAGACCCAGTACTTC. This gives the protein CASSMGTSLSGETQYF.

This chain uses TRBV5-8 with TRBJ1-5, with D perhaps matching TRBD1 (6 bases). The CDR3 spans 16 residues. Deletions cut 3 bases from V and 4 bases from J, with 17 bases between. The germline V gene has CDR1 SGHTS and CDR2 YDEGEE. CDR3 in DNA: TGTGCCAGCAGCTCGACCTTAGGACAGACAAATCAGCCCCAGCATTTT. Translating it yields CASSSTLGQTNQPQHF.

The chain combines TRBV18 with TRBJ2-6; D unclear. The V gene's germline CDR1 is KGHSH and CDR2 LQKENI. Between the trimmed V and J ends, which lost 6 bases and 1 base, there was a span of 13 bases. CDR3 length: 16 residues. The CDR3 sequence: CASSQLRTSGANVLTF. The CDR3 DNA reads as TGTGCCAGCTCCCAACTACGCACATCTGGGGCCAACGTCCTGACTTTC.

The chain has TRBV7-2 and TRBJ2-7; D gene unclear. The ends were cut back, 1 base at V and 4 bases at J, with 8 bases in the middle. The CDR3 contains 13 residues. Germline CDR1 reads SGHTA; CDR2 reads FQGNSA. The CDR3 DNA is TGTGCCAGCAGCTTAGATACTTGGTACGAGCAGTACTTC. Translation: CASSLDTWYEQYF. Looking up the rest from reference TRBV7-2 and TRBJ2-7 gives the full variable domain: GAGVSQSPSNKVTEKGKDVELRCDPISGHTALYWYRQSLGQGLEFLIYFQGNSAPDKSGLPSDRFSAERTGGSVSTLTIQRTQQEDSAVYLCASSLDTWYEQYFGPGTRLTVT.

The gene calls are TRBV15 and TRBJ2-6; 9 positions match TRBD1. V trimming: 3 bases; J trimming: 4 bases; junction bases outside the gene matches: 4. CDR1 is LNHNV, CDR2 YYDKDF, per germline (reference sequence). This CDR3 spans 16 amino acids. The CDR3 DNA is TGTGCCACCAGCAGCGGGACAGGGCCCGGGGCCAACGTCCTGACTTTC. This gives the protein CATSSGTGPGANVLTF.

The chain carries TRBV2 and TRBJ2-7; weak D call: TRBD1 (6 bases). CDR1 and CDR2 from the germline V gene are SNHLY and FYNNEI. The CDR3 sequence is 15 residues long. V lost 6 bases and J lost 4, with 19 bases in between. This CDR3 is CASSPAQGDGYEQYF. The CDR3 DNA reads TGTGCCAGCAGCCCCGCACAGGGAGATGGTTACGAGCAGTACTTC.

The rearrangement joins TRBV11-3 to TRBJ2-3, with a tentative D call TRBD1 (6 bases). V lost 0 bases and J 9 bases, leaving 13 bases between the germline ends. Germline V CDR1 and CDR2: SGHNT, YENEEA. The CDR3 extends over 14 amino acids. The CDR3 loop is CASSLDHPGTTQYF. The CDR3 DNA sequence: TGTGCCAGCAGCTTAGACCATCCCGGGACAACGCAGTATTTT. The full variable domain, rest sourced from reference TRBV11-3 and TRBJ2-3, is EAGVVQSPRYKIIEKKQPVAFWCNPISGHNTLYWYLQNLGQGPELLIRYENEEAVDDSQLPKDRFSAERLKGVDSTLKIQPAELGDSAVYLCASSLDHPGTTQYFGPGTRLTVL.

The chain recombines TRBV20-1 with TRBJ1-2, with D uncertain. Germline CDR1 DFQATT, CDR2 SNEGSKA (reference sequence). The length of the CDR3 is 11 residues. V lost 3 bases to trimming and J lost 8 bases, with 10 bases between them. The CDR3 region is CSASSRGGYTF. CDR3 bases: TGCAGTGCTAGTTCCCGTGGCGGCTACACCTTC.

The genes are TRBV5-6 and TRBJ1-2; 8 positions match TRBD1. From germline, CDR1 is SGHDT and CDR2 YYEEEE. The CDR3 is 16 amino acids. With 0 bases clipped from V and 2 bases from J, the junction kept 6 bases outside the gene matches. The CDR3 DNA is TGTGCCAGCAGCTTGGTGACAGGGGAGGTCAACTATGGCTACACCTTC. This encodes CASSLVTGEVNYGYTF.

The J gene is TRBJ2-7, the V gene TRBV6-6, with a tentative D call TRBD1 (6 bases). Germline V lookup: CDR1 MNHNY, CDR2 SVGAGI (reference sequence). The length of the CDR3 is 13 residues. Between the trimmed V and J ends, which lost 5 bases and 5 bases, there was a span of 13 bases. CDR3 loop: CASSQGRGHEQYF. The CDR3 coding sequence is TGTGCCAGCAGTCAAGGCAGGGGCCACGAGCAGTACTTC.

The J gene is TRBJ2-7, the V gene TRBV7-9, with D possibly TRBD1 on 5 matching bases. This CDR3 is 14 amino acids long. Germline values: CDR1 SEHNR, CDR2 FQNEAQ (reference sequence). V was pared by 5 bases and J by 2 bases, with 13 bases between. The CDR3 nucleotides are TGTGCCAGCAGCGAGTACAGGTCCCCCTACGAGCAGTACTTC. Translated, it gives CASSEYRSPYEQYF.

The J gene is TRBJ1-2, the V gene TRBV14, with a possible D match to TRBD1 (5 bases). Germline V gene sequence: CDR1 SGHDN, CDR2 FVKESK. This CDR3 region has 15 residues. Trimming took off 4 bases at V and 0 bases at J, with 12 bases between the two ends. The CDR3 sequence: CASSPGASANYGYTF. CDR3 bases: TGTGCCAGCAGCCCCGGGGCTTCGGCTAACTATGGCTACACCTTC.

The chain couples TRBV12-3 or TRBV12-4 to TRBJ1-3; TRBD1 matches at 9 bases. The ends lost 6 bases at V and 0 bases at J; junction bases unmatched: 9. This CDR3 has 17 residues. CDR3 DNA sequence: TGTGCCAGCAGGCCCCGGGACAGGGACATCTCTGGAAACACCATATATTTT. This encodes CASRPRDRDISGNTIYF.

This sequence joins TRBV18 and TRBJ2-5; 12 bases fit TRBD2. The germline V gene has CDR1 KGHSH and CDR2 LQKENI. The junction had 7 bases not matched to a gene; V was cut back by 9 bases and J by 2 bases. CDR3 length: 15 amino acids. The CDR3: CASRTSGVFQETQYF. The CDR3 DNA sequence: TGTGCCAGTAGGACTAGCGGGGTATTTCAAGAGACCCAGTACTTC.